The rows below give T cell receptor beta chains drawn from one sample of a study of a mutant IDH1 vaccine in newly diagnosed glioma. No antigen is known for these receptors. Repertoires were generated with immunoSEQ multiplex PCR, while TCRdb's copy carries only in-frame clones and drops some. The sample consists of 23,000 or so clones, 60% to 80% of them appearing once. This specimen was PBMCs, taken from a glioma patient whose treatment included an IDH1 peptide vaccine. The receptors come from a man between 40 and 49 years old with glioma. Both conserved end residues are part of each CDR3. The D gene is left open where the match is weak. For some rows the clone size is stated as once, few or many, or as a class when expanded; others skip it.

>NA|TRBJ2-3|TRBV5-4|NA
TGTGCCAGCAGCTTGGCAGGGCGGGGCAGCACAGATACGCAGTATTTT
CASSLAGRGSTDTQYF
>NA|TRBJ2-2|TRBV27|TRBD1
TGTGCCAGCAGCCGGGACAGGGTAGACACCGGGGAGCTGTTTTTT
CASSRDRVDTGELFF
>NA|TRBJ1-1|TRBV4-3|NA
TGCGCCAGCAGCCAAGTGGACGGAAACACTGAAGCTTTCTTT
CASSQVDGNTEAFF
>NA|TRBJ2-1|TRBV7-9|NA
TGTGCCAGCAGCTCGCCACGACCCCGACAATACAATGAGCAGTTCTTC
CASSSPRPRQYNEQFF
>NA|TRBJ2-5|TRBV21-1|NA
TGTGCCAGCATTCCGGGCCCCCCAGAGACCCAGTACTTC
CASIPGPPETQYF
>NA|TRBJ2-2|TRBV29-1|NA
TGCAGCGTCCTCCAATATGAGGCCGGGGAGCTGTTTTTT
CSVLQYEAGELFF
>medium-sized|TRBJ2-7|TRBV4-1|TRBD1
TGCGCCAGCAGCCAAGAGAAGCGAGACAGGGGACCAAGCTCCTACGAGCAGTACTTC
CASSQEKRDRGPSSYEQYF
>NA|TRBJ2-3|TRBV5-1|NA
TGCGCCAGCAGCTTGGACAGTGGGACAGATACGCAGTATTTT
CASSLDSGTDTQYF
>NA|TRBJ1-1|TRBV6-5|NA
TGTGCCAGCAGTTCGGTAGGCTCTGGCGCTTTCTTT
CASSSVGSGAFF
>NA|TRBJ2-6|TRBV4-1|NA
TGCGCCAGCAGCCCCCTCCCCTCTGATGGGGCCAACGTCCTGACTTTC
CASSPLPSDGANVLTF
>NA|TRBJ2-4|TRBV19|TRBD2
TGTGCCAGTAGTATTCCGGGACTAGCGGGAGGGCCCATGGCTAAAAACATTCAGTACTTC
CASSIPGLAGGPMAKNIQYF
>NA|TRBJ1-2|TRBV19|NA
TGTGCCAGTTCGCAAGGAGGGACGGGCGAACTTGGCTACACCTTC
CASSQGGTGELGYTF
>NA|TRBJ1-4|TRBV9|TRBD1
TGTGCCAGCAGCCCTCAACAGGGGGCTGGGGAAAAACTGTTTTTT
CASSPQQGAGEKLFF
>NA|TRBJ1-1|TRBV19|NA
TGTGCCAGTAGACTAGGGGGAGGCCCGAACACTGAAGCTTTCTTT
CASRLGGGPNTEAFF
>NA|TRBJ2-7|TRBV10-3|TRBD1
TGTGCCGTCGGGACAGGGGTGGGCGAGCAGTACTTC
CAVGTGVGEQYF
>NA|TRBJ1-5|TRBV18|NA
TGTGCCAGCTCACCATCCGGGCGCAATCAGCCCCAGCATTTT
CASSPSGRNQPQHF
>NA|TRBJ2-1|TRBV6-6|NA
TGTGCCAGCAGCTTACTGGATCTTCATGACAATGAGCAGTTCTTC
CASSLLDLHDNEQFF
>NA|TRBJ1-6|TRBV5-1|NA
TGCGCCAGCAGCTTGGTAGGGCGGGATAATTCACCCCTCCACTTT
CASSLVGRDNSPLHF
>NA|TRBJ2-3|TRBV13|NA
TGTGCCAGCAGAAGAACAAGTAACACAGATACGCAGTATTTT
CASRRTSNTDTQYF
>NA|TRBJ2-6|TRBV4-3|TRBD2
TGCGCCAGCAGCCAAGAGGGGGGGTCGGCCAACGTCCTGACTTTC
CASSQEGGSANVLTF
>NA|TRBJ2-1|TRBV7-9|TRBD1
TGTGCCAGCAGCTTAGGACAGGGTGCGGGCTACAATGAGCAGTTCTTC
CASSLGQGAGYNEQFF
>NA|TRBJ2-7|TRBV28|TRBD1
TGTGCCAGCAGGGCCGGACAGGGGCGGACCTACGAGCAGTACTTC
CASRAGQGRTYEQYF
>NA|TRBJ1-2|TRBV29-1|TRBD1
TGCAGCACCGAGAGGACAGGGACTGGCTACACCTTC
CSTERTGTGYTF
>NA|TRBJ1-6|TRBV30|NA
TGTGCTTCCCTTGTTTGTGGGGACTCCTATAATTCACCCCTCCACTTT
CASLVCGDSYNSPLHF
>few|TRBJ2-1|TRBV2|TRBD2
TGTGCCAGCGTCCCTAGGGAGGGACCCAATGAGCAGTTCTTC
CASVPREGPNEQFF
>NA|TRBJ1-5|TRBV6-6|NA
TGTGCCAGCAGCCCTGGGACGAGTTGGCAGCCCCAGCATTTT
CASSPGTSWQPQHF
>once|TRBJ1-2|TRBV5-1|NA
TGCGCCAGCAGCCGACAGGTTAACTATGGCTACACCTTC
CASSRQVNYGYTF
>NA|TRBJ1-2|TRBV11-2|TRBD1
TGTGCCAGCCGCGGAGCCAGGGGGCTAGGTGGCTACACCTTC
CASRGARGLGGYTF
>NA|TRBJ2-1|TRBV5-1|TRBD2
TGCGCCAGCAGCCCGTTCCCGGGACTAGACAATGAGCAGTTCTTC
CASSPFPGLDNEQFF
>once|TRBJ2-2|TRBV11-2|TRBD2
TGTGCCAGCAGCCTGACTAGCGGGAGTAGGACCGGGGAGCTGTTTTTT
CASSLTSGSRTGELFF
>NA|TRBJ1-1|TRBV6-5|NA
TGTGCCAGCAGTTACAATGGAGGCGAAGCTTTCTTT
CASSYNGGEAFF
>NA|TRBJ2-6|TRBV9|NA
TGTGCCAGCAGCGTAGAAGCTATTGGGGCCAACGTCCTGACTTTC
CASSVEAIGANVLTF
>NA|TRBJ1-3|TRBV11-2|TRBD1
TGTGCCAGCAGCTTGGTACAGGGGGCGTATGTCGCCATATATTTT
CASSLVQGAYVAIYF
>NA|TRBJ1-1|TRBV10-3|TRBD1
TGTGCCATCAGGACAGGGTTAGGGACTGAAGCTTTCTTT
CAIRTGLGTEAFF
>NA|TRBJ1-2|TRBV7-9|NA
TGTGCCAGCAGCTCACCCCCCCCCGCCGTAGGGGATGGCTACACCTTC
CASSSPPPAVGDGYTF
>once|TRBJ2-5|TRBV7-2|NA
TGTGCCAGCAGCTTAAACGGGAGAAGAGAGACCCAGTACTTC
CASSLNGRRETQYF
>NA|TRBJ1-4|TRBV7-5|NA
TGTGTCAGAAGCTTAGCTGTCTCTCCCCTTTTGGGGGAAAAACTGTTTTTT
CVRSLAVSPLLGEKLFF
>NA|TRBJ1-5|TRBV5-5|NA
TGTGCCAGCAGCTTCCTAGATAGCAATCAGCCCCAGCATTTT
CASSFLDSNQPQHF
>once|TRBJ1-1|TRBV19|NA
TGTGCCAGTAGAAAAAAGCAGGAGTTTGAAGGAACTTTCTTT
CASRKKQEFEGTFF